This T cell receptor (beta chain) was sequenced in a study of T cell changes during pregnancy in multiple sclerosis. Method: immunoSEQ multiplex PCR; TCRdb's copy keeps in-frame clones and lacks some. The sample contains 65,000 to 90,000 clones, around 92% of which appear only once. Trimming stripped 2 bases from V and 1 base from J, with 10 bases between. The CDR3 consists of 15 residues. Germline V gene sequence: CDR1 KGHSH, CDR2 LQKENI. The receptor was isolated from a female donor with multiple sclerosis, enrolled in a pregnancy study. This chain uses TRBV18 with TRBJ2-3; possible D gene TRBD2, 5 bases. Sequenced here: peripheral blood, sampled before pregnancy. The CDR3 sequence is CASSPGLGGTDTQYF. The CDR3 DNA sequence: TGTGCCAGCTCACCAGGTCTCGGGGGCACAGATACGCAGTATTTT.